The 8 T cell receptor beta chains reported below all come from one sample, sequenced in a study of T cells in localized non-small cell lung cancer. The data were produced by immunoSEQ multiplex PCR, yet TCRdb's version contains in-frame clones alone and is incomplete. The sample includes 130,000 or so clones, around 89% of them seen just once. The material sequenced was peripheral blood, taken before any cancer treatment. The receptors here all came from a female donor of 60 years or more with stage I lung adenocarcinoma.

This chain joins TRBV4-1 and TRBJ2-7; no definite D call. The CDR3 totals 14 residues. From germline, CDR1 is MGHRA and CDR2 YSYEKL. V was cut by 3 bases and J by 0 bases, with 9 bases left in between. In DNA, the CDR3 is TGCGCCAGCAGCCATAGGACGGGCTCCTACGAGCAGTACTTC. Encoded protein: CASSHRTGSYEQYF.

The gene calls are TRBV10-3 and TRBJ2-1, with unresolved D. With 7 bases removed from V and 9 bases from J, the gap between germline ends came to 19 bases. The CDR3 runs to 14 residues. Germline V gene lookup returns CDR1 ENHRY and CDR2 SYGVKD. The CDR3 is CAIKPLPPPGEQFF. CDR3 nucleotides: TGTGCCATCAAGCCTCTACCCCCCCCGGGTGAGCAGTTCTTC.

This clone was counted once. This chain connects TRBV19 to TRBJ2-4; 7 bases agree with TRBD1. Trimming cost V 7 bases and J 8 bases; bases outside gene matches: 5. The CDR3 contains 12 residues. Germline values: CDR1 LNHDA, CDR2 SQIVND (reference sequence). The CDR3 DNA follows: TGTGCCAGTAACCAGGGACAGCACATTCAGTACTTC. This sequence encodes CASNQGQHIQYF.

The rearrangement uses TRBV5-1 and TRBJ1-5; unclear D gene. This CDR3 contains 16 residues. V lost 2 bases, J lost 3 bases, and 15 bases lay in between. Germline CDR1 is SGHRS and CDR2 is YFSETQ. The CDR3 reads CASSLGDDLINQPQHF. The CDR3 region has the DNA TGCGCCAGCAGCTTAGGAGACGATTTAATCAATCAGCCCCAGCATTTT.

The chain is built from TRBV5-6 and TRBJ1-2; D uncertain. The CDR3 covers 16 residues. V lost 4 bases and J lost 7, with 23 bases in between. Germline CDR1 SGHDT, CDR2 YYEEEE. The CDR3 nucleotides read TGTGCCAGCAGCCTGGCGGCAGGCCAGACACCGGGTGGCTACACCTTC. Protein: CASSLAAGQTPGGYTF.

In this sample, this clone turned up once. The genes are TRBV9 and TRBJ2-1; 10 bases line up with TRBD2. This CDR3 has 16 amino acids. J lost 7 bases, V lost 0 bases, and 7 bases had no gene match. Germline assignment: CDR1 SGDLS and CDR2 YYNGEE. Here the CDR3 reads CASSVESGRARNEQFF. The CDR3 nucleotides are TGTGCCAGCAGCGTAGAAAGCGGGAGGGCCCGGAATGAGCAGTTCTTC. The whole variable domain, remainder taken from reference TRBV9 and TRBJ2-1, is DSGVTQTPKHLITATGQRVTLRCSPRSGDLSVYWYQQSLDQGLQFLIQYYNGEERAKGNILERFSAQQFPDLHSELNLSSLELGDSALYFCASSVESGRARNEQFFGPGTRLTVL.

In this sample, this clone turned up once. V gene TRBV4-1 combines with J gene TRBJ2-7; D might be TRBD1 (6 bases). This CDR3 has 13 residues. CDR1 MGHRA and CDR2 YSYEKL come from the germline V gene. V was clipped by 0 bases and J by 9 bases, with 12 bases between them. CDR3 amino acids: CASSQEGSRGQYF. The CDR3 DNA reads TGCGCCAGCAGCCAAGAGGGCTCCAGGGGGCAGTACTTC.

CDR3 DNA: TGTGCCAGCAGTTACGGGACAGGTCCGAACACTGAAGCTTTCTTT. This translates into CASSYGTGPNTEAFF. The chain uses TRBV6-5 and TRBJ1-1; the match to TRBD1 covers 8 bases. The CDR3 contains 15 residues. J was trimmed by 1 base and V by 2 bases; bases with no gene match: 3. CDR1 MNHEY and CDR2 SVGAGI come from the germline V gene.